One sample yielded the 14 T cell receptor beta chains listed below, sequenced in a study of PD-L1 blockade in urothelial cancer. Time point reported: pretreatment peripheral blood. Profiled with immunoSEQ multiplex PCR; TCRdb holds only in-frame clones, not every one. The repertoire includes 50,000 to 55,000 clones, 86% of them detected once, and 22% sits in the top ten. Sequencing used PBMCs, obtained around atezolizumab (anti-PD-L1) treatment. All receptors come from a man between 60 and 70 years old with urothelial cancer.

The chain is built from TRBV29-1 and TRBJ1-2, with 7 bases matching TRBD1. V was clipped by 3 bases and J by 8 bases; unmatched bases: 9. Germline V gives CDR1 SQVTM, CDR2 ANQGSEA. CDR3 length: 13 residues. The CDR3 here is CSVDENRGVGYTF. The CDR3 DNA reads as TGCAGCGTTGACGAAAACAGGGGAGTCGGCTACACCTTC.

The rearrangement joins TRBV10-3 to TRBJ1-5, with D uncertain. From germline, CDR1 is ENHRY and CDR2 SYGVKD. Trimming took 0 bases from V and 0 from J, leaving 3 bases between them. The length of the CDR3 is 14 residues. CDR3: CAISESHSNQPQHF. The CDR3 coding sequence is TGTGCCATCAGTGAGTCTCATAGCAATCAGCCCCAGCATTTT.

This CDR3 is CASSLGDYSNQPQHF. CDR3 DNA: TGCGCCAGCAGCTTGGGGGACTATAGCAATCAGCCCCAGCATTTT. The chain links TRBV5-1 to TRBJ1-5, with a tentative D call TRBD1 (5 bases). This CDR3 has 15 residues. Germline lookup yields CDR1 SGHRS and CDR2 YFSETQ. The V end was cut by 0 bases, the J end by 0 bases, with 7 bases between.

The V and J genes are TRBV27 and TRBJ1-2; the match to TRBD1 covers 11 bases. Germline V lookup: CDR1 MNHEY, CDR2 SMNVEV (reference sequence). The CDR3 length is 15 residues. Unmatched junction bases numbered 9, after V lost 6 bases and J lost 6 bases. Here the CDR3 DNA reads TGTGCCAGCAGCTCACCGGGACAGGGGGTAGATGGCTACACCTTC. It translates to CASSSPGQGVDGYTF.

The rearrangement uses TRBV5-4 and TRBJ2-2, with 7 nucleotides matching TRBD1. The ends lost 1 base at V and 0 bases at J; junction bases unmatched: 0. The CDR3 runs to 15 residues. Germline CDR1 SGHNT, CDR2 YYREEE (reference sequence). The CDR3 sequence: CASSLQGANTGELFF. The CDR3 nucleotides are TGTGCCAGCAGCTTGCAGGGGGCGAACACCGGGGAGCTGTTTTTT.

This sequence joins TRBV7-8 and TRBJ1-2; D is unclear. From germline, CDR1 is SGHVS and CDR2 FQNEAQ. CDR3 size: 14 residues. Trimming removed 1 base at V and 4 bases at J, with 10 bases between. Here the CDR3 reads CASSLVGRGYGYTF. The CDR3 nucleotides read TGTGCCAGCAGCTTAGTGGGGAGAGGCTATGGCTACACCTTC.

The chain is built from TRBV5-4 and TRBJ2-3; possible D gene TRBD2, 7 bases. Germline V gene data show CDR1 as SGHNT and CDR2 as YYREEE (reference sequence). Trimming left V 3 bases short and J 4 bases short, with 18 bases between. This CDR3 is built from 16 residues. DNA of the CDR3: TGTGCCAGCAGCTCTAAGGGCGGGGGCGTTGCAGATACGCAGTATTTT. This gives the protein CASSSKGGGVADTQYF.

The chain carries TRBV11-1 and TRBJ2-5, with D tentatively TRBD2 (7 bases). V lost 0 bases and J lost 5, with 16 bases in between. In germline, CDR1 is SGHAT, CDR2 FQDESV (reference sequence). This CDR3 comprises 16 residues. This CDR3 is CASSLAFRGGAETQYF. CDR3 nucleotides: TGTGCCAGCAGCTTAGCCTTTAGAGGGGGGGCGGAGACCCAGTACTTC.

This clone was seen a few times. The V and J genes are TRBV29-1 and TRBJ1-1; possible D gene TRBD1, 6 bases. The CDR3 runs 13 residues. Per the germline V gene, CDR1 is SQVTM and CDR2 is ANQGSEA. Between the trimmed V and J ends, which lost 7 bases and 5 bases, there was a span of 17 bases. CDR3 DNA sequence: TGCAGCGGTCAATCCACAGGGAAAACTGAAGCTTTCTTT. Its protein is CSGQSTGKTEAFF.

The chain couples TRBV7-9 to TRBJ2-3; 9 bases are shared with TRBD1. CDR3 length: 15 residues. The junction had 6 bases not matched to a gene; V was cut back by 5 bases and J by 3 bases. Germline CDR1 and CDR2: SEHNR and FQNEAQ (reference sequence). The CDR3: CASSPGTGKTDTQYF. As DNA, the CDR3 is TGTGCCAGCAGCCCCGGGACAGGGAAAACAGATACGCAGTATTTT.

This clone was recorded a few times. The rearrangement uses TRBV30 and TRBJ1-4; D not resolved. The germline gives CDR1 GTSNPN, CDR2 SVGIG (reference sequence). V gave up 7 bases and J gave up 5 bases, with 20 bases separating them. The CDR3 totals 15 residues. The CDR3 DNA is TGTGCCTACGATGGCACGGGTTCGTGGAATGAAAAACTGTTTTTT. Residues: CAYDGTGSWNEKLFF.

By share of the sample, this clone is large (0.1 to 1%). The CDR3 sequence is CAITGESYNSPLHF. CDR3 sequence (DNA): TGTGCCATCACAGGGGAATCCTATAATTCACCCCTCCACTTT. The V call is TRBV28, the J call TRBJ1-6; TRBD1 aligns across 7 bases. The CDR3 extends over 14 amino acids. The V gene end was trimmed by 10 bases and the J gene end by 1 base; junction bases not matched to a gene: 4. Germline values: CDR1 MDHEN, CDR2 SYDVKM. Using reference TRBV28 and TRBJ1-6 for the parts outside the CDR3, the full variable domain is DVKVTQSSRYLVKRTGEKVFLECVQDMDHENMFWYRQDPGLGLRLIYFSYDVKMKEKGDIPEGYSVSREKKERFSLILESASTNQTSMYLCAITGESYNSPLHFGNGTRLTVT.

The CDR3 spells CATNRGDTEAFF. CDR3 nucleotide sequence: TGTGCCACCAACAGGGGTGACACTGAAGCTTTCTTT. This sequence joins TRBV6-1 and TRBJ1-1, with 7 nucleotides matching TRBD1. Trimming at V came to 10 bases and at J to 3 bases, leaving 5 bases not matched to a gene. The germline V gene encodes CDR1 MNHNS and CDR2 SASEGT. The CDR3 sequence is 12 residues long.

The chain has TRBV30 and TRBJ1-4; 7 nucleotides match TRBD1. V trimming: 4 bases; J trimming: 0 bases; junction bases outside the gene matches: 5. Germline lookup yields CDR1 GTSNPN and CDR2 SVGIG (reference sequence). This CDR3 has 15 amino acids. This CDR3 is CAWTGGMATNEKLFF. CDR3 sequence (DNA): TGTGCCTGGACAGGGGGGATGGCAACTAATGAAAAACTGTTTTTT.